These 19 T cell receptor beta chains came from one sample sequenced in a study of human T cells and chemical hapten exposure. The authors extracted total RNA from unfractionated whole blood. MiXCR was run by TCRdb on the 5' RACE reads, yielding one entry per CDR3 protein. The sample yields tens of thousands of distinct CDR3 sequences, 6% to 8.5% seen once. These receptors came from a male donor in good health.

At least ten counts were recorded for this clonotype. The CDR3: CASSAILPRGSGANVLTF. CDR3 in DNA: TGTGCCAGTAGTGCGATACTCCCGAGGGGCTCTGGGGCCAACGTCCTGACTTTC. The chain joins TRBV19 to TRBJ2-6; TRBD1 or TRBD2 may be the D gene (5 bases each). Germline-derived CDR1 and CDR2 are LNHDA and SQIVND (reference sequence). CDR3 length equals 18 residues. Trimming removed 5 bases at V and 0 bases at J, with 17 bases between.

This clonotype occurred a few times. J is TRBJ2-3 and V is TRBV6-1; D is undetermined. From germline, CDR1 is MNHNS and CDR2 SASEGT. V was shortened by 6 bases and J by 0 bases, with 13 bases between the two germline ends. This CDR3 contains 15 residues. The CDR3: CASSPAEISTDTQYF. The CDR3 DNA reads as TGTGCCAGCAGCCCCGCGGAGATAAGCACAGATACGCAGTATTTT.

The table lists this clonotype with a few counts. In nucleotides, the CDR3 is TGTGCCAGCAGTCCATTCAGCGGGAGGGCCGTAAATGAGCAGTTCTTC. The encoded protein is CASSPFSGRAVNEQFF. The J gene is TRBJ2-1, the V gene TRBV27, with TRBD2 matching over 10 bases. V shed 5 bases, J shed 7 bases, and the junction held 11 bases outside the gene matches. The CDR3 runs to 16 residues. Per the germline V gene, CDR1 is MNHEY and CDR2 is SMNVEV (reference sequence).

CDR3 sequence: CSVWKDTQYF. CDR3 bases: TGCAGCGTTTGGAAAGATACGCAGTATTTT. The J gene is TRBJ2-3, the V gene TRBV29-1; D unclear. V lost 5 bases, J lost 5 bases, and 5 bases lay in between. CDR3 length: 10 amino acids. Germline V gives CDR1 SQVTM, CDR2 ANQGSEA.

The CDR3 DNA reads as TGCGCCAGCAGCTTGAACTCGGAGCAGTACTTC. It specifies CASSLNSEQYF. This chain joins TRBV5-1 and TRBJ2-7; D not certain. The CDR3 is 11 residues long. Germline V gene lookup returns CDR1 SGHRS and CDR2 YFSETQ. Trimming took 1 base from V and 7 from J, leaving 6 bases between them. The full variable domain, in which reference TRBV5-1 and TRBJ2-7 provide the parts outside the CDR3, is KAGVTQTPRYLIKTRGQQVTLSCSPISGHRSVSWYQQTPGQGLQFLFEYFSETQRNKGNFPGRFSGRQFSNSRSEMNVSTLELGDSALYLCASSLNSEQYFGPGTRLTVT.

This clonotype was seen only a few times. The chain joins TRBV6-5 to TRBJ1-5; the match to TRBD1 covers 7 bases. V shed 7 bases, J shed 0 bases, and the junction held 9 bases outside the gene matches. Per the germline V gene, CDR1 is MNHEY and CDR2 is SVGAGI. The CDR3 consists of 16 residues. In DNA, the CDR3 is TGTGCCAGCAAGAGAACCGGGACAGATAGCAATCAGCCCCAGCATTTT. Translating it yields CASKRTGTDSNQPQHF.

This clonotype was seen more than once but under ten times. The rearrangement links TRBV18 to TRBJ1-1, with 7 bases aligning to TRBD1. Per germline, CDR1 KGHSH and CDR2 LQKENI. The junction had 6 bases not matched to a gene; V was cut back by 5 bases and J by 0 bases. The CDR3 is 15 amino acids. DNA for the CDR3: TGTGCCAGCTCAACACAGGGGACTATGAACACTGAAGCTTTCTTT. This codes for CASSTQGTMNTEAFF.

In this sample, this clonotype turned up a few times. The chain recombines TRBV30 with TRBJ2-1; unclear D gene. The CDR3 contains 12 residues. Germline values: CDR1 GTSNPN, CDR2 SVGIG (reference sequence). Trimming stripped 0 bases from V and 6 bases from J, with 6 bases between. DNA of the CDR3: TGTGCCTGGAGTGTATTGTCCAATGAGCAGTTCTTC. Translation: CAWSVLSNEQFF.

The chain combines TRBV5-4 with TRBJ2-7; no clear D. Trimming removed 0 bases at V and 3 bases at J, with 10 bases between. The CDR3 is 14 residues long. Germline V gene lookup returns CDR1 SGHNT and CDR2 YYREEE (reference sequence). CDR3 sequence reads: CASSLDFSGYEQYF. The CDR3 DNA is TGTGCCAGCAGCTTGGATTTCTCAGGCTACGAGCAGTACTTC.

The table lists this clonotype with a few counts. V gene TRBV27 combines with J gene TRBJ2-3; the match to TRBD2 covers 10 bases. The CDR3 consists of 14 residues. Germline V gene data show CDR1 as MNHEY and CDR2 as SMNVEV (reference sequence). With 6 bases clipped from V and 6 bases from J, the junction kept 6 bases outside the gene matches. In DNA form, the CDR3 reads TGTGCCAGCAGCTCTCTAGCGGGAGCTGATACGCAGTATTTT. Its protein is CASSSLAGADTQYF.

This clonotype was counted many times. J is TRBJ2-7 and V is TRBV25-1; 8 positions match TRBD1. This CDR3 comprises 13 residues. Germline CDR1 is MGHDK and CDR2 is SYGVNS. With V trimmed by 5 bases and J by 4 bases, 4 bases remained unmatched. The CDR3 DNA follows: TGTGCCAGCAGTCACAGGGGGAGGTACGAGCAGTACTTC. Protein product: CASSHRGRYEQYF.

There are many counts of this clonotype. V is TRBV7-2 and J is TRBJ1-5, with D unclear. The CDR3 consists of 14 residues. Per germline, CDR1 SGHTA and CDR2 FQGNSA. The V end lost 1 base, the J end lost 3 bases, and 7 bases lay between the germline ends. Here the CDR3 DNA reads TGTGCCAGCAGCTTAGAAATGTACAATCAGCCCCAGCATTTT. It yields the protein CASSLEMYNQPQHF. Complete variable domain (other parts from reference TRBV7-2 and TRBJ1-5): GAGVSQSPSNKVTEKGKDVELRCDPISGHTALYWYRQSLGQGLEFLIYFQGNSAPDKSGLPSDRFSAERTGGSVSTLTIQRTQQEDSAVYLCASSLEMYNQPQHFGDGTRLSIL.

This clonotype has just a few counts. The rearrangement uses TRBV4-3 and TRBJ2-7; D ambiguous. Looked up from germline, CDR1 is LGHNA and CDR2 is YSLEER. CDR3 length: 15 amino acids. Deletions cut 0 bases from V and 0 bases from J, with 9 bases between. CDR3 protein: CASSQDWADSYEQYF. The CDR3 DNA reads as TGCGCCAGCAGCCAAGATTGGGCAGACTCCTACGAGCAGTACTTC.

The V and J genes are TRBV3-1 and TRBJ1-2; D remains unclear. This CDR3 region has 14 residues. Deletions cut 4 bases from V and 5 bases from J, with 14 bases between. Germline-derived CDR1 and CDR2 are LGHDT and YNNKEL (reference sequence). The CDR3 spells CASSPKFSGYGYTF. The CDR3 DNA sequence: TGTGCCAGCAGCCCGAAATTCAGCGGATATGGCTACACCTTC.

This clonotype appeared many times. The rearrangement joins TRBV20-1 to TRBJ2-7; D unclear. Trimming cost V 5 bases and J 4 bases, with 12 bases left between them. The CDR3 is 12 amino acids. Germline loops: CDR1 DFQATT, CDR2 SNEGSKA (reference sequence). Written as DNA, the CDR3 is TGCAGTGCTGCCACGGACCGATACGAGCAGTACTTC. This translates into CSAATDRYEQYF.

This clonotype was recorded a few times. V and J are TRBV20-1 and TRBJ2-7; the match to TRBD1 covers 8 bases. Germline V gene lookup returns CDR1 DFQATT and CDR2 SNEGSKA (reference sequence). Germline trimming cut 0 bases from V and 7 bases from J; bases unmatched to any gene: 5. The CDR3 has 13 residues. The CDR3 sequence: CSAREQGAGEQYF. The CDR3 bases are TGCAGTGCTAGAGAGCAGGGGGCAGGGGAGCAGTACTTC.

This clonotype was seen more than once but under ten times. The chain links TRBV7-9 to TRBJ2-2; TRBD1 agrees at 7 bases. The CDR3 has 18 amino acids. Trimming at V came to 4 bases and at J to 4 bases, leaving 15 bases not matched to a gene. Per the germline V gene, CDR1 is SEHNR and CDR2 is FQNEAQ (reference sequence). The CDR3 sequence: CASSSPRDRVRGTGELFF. In DNA, the CDR3 is TGTGCCAGCAGCTCCCCCAGGGACAGAGTTCGAGGCACCGGGGAGCTGTTTTTT.

This clonotype was seen ten or more times. The genes are TRBV10-3 and TRBJ2-7; D is perhaps TRBD1 (6 bases). From germline, CDR1 is ENHRY and CDR2 SYGVKD. Trimming stripped 6 bases from V and 0 bases from J, with 9 bases between. The CDR3 length is 13 residues. The CDR3 loop is CAIREDSSYEQYF. For the CDR3, the DNA is TGTGCCATCAGGGAGGACAGCTCCTACGAGCAGTACTTC.

The rearrangement uses TRBV5-4 and TRBJ1-1; D is unclear. Per the germline V gene, CDR1 is SGHNT and CDR2 is YYREEE (reference sequence). V was shortened by 2 bases and J by 0 bases, with 14 bases between the two germline ends. CDR3 size: 16 residues. Written as DNA, the CDR3 is TGTGCCAGCAGCTTCTTCAGCTTCCCAGTGAACACTGAAGCTTTCTTT. Its translation: CASSFFSFPVNTEAFF.